This TCR beta chain is from a study of shared clonotypes between healthy human individuals. Only Caucasian adults living in Nashville, Tennessee made up the donor group. The study ran the assay at deep level. Every immunoSEQ plate was one replicate of a subset's evenly spread DNA. The protocol was immunoSEQ multiplex PCR, while the TCRdb copy is restricted to in-frame clones and leaves out a portion. The sample records 450,000 to 600,000 clones, approximately 79% being singletons. Findings of the study overall: Among donors, the sharing of clonotypes was expected to be influenced by sequencing depth.

Turning to this clone: The target antigen is unknown.

The V gene's germline CDR1 is SGHNT and CDR2 YYREEE (reference sequence). Trimming took 5 bases from V and 6 from J, leaving 18 bases between them. This CDR3 region has 15 residues. What was sequenced was PBMCs. The clonotype comes from a woman in her 40s in good health. Some clones in this sample may be carry-over from other donors' samples. This chain connects TRBV5-4 to TRBJ2-1; unclear D gene. This CDR3 is CASRLLENRPNEQFF. The CDR3 bases are TGTGCCAGCAGGCTACTCGAAAACCGCCCCAATGAGCAGTTCTTC. Together with reference TRBV5-4 and TRBJ2-1, the CDR3 gives the full variable domain: ETGVTQSPTHLIKTRGQQVTLRCSSQSGHNTVSWYQQALGQGPQFIFQYYREEENGRGNFPPRFSGLQFPNYSSELNVNALELDDSALYLCASRLLENRPNEQFFGPGTRLTVL.